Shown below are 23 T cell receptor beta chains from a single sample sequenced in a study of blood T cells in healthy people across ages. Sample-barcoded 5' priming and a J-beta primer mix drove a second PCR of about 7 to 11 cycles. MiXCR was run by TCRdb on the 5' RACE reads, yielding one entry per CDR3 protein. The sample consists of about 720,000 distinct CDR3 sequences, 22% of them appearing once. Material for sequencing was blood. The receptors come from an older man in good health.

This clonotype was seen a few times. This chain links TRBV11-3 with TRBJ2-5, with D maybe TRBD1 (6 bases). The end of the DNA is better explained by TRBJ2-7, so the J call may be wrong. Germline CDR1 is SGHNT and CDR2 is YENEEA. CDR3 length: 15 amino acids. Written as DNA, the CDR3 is TGTGCCAGCACTAAGACGTACAGGGCATCCTACGAGCAGTACGTC. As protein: CASTKTYRASYEQYV.

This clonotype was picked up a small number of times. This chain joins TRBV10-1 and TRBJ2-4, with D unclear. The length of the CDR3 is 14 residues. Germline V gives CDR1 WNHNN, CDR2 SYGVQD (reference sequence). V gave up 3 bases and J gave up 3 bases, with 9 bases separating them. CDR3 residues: CASSDGFGKNIQYF. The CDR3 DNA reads TGCGCCAGCAGTGATGGTTTTGGCAAAAACATTCAGTACTTC.

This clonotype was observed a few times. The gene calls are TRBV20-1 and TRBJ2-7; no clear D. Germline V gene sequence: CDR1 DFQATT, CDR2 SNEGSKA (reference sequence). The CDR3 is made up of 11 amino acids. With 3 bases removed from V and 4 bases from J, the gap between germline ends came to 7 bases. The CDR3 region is CSASDTYEQYV. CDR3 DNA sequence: TGCAGTGCTAGTGACACATACGAGCAGTACGTC.

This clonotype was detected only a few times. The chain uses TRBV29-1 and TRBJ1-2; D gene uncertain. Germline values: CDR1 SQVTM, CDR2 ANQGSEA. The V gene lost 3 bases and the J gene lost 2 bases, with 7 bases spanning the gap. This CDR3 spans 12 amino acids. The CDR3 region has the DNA TGCAGCGTTGATCGGGGAAACTATGGCTACACCTTC. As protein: CSVDRGNYGYTF. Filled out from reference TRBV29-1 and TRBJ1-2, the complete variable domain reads SAVISQKPSRDICQRGTSLTIQCQVDSQVTMMFWYRQQPGQSLTLIATANQGSEATYESGFVIDKFPISRPNLTFSTLTVSNMSPEDSSIYLCSVDRGNYGYTFGSGTRLTVV.

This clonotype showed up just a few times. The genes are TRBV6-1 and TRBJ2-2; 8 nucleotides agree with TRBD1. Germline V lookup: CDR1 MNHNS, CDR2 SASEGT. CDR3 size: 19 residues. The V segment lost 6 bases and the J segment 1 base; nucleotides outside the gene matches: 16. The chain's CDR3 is CASSAFRYPGGLNTGELFF. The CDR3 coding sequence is TGTGCCAGCAGCGCTTTTCGCTATCCAGGGGGCTTGAACACCGGGGAGCTGTTTTTT.

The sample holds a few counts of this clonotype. CDR3 coding DNA: TGTGCCAGCAGCTTACGAGAGGCTGGCTACACCTTC. Protein product: CASSLREAGYTF. The genes are TRBV7-9 and TRBJ1-2, with D unclear. The CDR3 has 12 amino acids. Germline V CDR1 and CDR2: SEHNR, FQNEAQ (reference sequence). V was pared by 2 bases and J by 7 bases, with 8 bases between.

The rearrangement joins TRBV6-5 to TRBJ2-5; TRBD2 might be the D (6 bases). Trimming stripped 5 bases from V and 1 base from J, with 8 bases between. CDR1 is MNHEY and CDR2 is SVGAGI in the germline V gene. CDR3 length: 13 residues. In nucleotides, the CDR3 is TGTGCCAGCAGTAGACTAGTCCAAGAGACCCAGTACTTC. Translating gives CASSRLVQETQYF.

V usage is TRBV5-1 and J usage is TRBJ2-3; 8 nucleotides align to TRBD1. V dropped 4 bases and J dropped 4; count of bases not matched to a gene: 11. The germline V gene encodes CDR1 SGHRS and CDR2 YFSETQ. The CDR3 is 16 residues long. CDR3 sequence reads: CASSRRQGIVADTQYF. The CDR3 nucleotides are TGCGCCAGCAGCCGACGACAGGGGATCGTCGCAGATACGCAGTATTTT.

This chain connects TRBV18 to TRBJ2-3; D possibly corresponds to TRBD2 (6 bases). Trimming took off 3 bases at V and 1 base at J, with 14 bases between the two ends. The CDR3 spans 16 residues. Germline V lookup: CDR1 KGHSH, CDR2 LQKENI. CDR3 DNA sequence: TGTGCCAGCTCACCCCTAAGTGGAGGGGGCACAGATACGCAGTATTTT. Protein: CASSPLSGGGTDTQYF.

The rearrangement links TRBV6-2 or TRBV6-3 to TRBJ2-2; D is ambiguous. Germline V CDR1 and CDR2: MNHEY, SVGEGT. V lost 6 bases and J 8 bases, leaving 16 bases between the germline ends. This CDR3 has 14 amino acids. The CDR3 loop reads CASRLYLGIGELFF. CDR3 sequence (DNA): TGTGCCAGCAGATTATACCTGGGTATTGGGGAGCTGTTTTTT.

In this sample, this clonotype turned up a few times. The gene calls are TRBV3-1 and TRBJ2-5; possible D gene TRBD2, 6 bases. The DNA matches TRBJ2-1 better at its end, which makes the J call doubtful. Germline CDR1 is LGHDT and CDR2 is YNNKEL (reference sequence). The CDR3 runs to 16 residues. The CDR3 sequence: CASSQDRAGRTHQQFF. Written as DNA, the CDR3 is TGTGCCAGCAGCCAAGACCGGGCGGGACGGACCCATCAGCAGTTCTTC.

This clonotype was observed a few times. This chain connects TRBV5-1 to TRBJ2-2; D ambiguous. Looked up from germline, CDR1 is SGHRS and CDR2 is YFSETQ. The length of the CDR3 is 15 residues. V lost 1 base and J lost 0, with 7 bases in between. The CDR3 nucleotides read TGCGCCAGCAGCTTGCAGGCCTCGAACACCGGGGAGCTGTTTTTT. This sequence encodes CASSLQASNTGELFF.

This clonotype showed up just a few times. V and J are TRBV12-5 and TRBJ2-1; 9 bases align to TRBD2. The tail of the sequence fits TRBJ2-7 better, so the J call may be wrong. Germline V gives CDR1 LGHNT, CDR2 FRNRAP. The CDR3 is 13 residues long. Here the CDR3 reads CASGLGLAVEQYV. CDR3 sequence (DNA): TGTGCTAGTGGTTTGGGACTAGCGGTTGAGCAGTACGTC.

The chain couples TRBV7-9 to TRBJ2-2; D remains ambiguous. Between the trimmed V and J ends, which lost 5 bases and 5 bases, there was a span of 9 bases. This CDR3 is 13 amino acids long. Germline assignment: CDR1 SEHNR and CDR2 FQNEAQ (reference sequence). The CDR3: CASSKVETGELFF. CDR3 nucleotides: TGTGCCAGCAGCAAGGTGGAAACCGGGGAGCTGTTTTTT.

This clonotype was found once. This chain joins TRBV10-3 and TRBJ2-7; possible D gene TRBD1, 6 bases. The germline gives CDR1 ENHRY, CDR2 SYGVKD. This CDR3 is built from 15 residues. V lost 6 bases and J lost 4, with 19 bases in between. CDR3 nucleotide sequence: TGTGCCATCAGCCCCGGGACAATGGAAAGGTACGAGCAGTACTTC. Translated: CAISPGTMERYEQYF.

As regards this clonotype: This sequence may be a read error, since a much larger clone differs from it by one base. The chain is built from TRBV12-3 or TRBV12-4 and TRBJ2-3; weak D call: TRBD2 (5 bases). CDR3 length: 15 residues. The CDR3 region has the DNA TGTGCCGGCAGTTTAAGAACGGGGTCCACAGATACGCAGTATTTT. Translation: CAGSLRTGSTDTQYF.

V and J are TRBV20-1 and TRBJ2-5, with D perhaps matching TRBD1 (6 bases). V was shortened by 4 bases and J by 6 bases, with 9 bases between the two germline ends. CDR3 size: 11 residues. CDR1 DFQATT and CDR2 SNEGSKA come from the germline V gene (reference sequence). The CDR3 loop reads CSANRDKTQYF. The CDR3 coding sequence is TGCAGTGCTAACAGGGACAAGACCCAGTACTTC.

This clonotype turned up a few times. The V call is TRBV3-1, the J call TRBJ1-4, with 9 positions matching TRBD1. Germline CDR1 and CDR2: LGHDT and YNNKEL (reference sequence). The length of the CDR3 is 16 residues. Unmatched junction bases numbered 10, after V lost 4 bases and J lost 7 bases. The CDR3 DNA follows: TGTGCCAGCAGCCGCCCTGGACAGGGGCGTACTGAAAAACTGTTTTTT. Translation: CASSRPGQGRTEKLFF.

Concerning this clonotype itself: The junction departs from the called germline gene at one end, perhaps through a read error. CDR3 nucleotides: TGTGCCAGCAGCCCAAGACAGGTTTTTTATGCCTACACCTTC. The encoded protein is CASSPRQVFYAYTF. The genes are TRBV27 and TRBJ1-2, with a possible D match to TRBD1 (6 bases). This CDR3 is built from 14 residues. Germline assignment: CDR1 MNHEY and CDR2 SMNVEV (reference sequence).

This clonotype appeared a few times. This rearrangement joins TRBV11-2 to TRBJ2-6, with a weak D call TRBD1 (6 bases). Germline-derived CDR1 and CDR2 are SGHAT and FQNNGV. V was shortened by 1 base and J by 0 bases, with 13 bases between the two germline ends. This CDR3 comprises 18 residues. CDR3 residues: CASSLGTVKYSGANVLTF. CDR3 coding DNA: TGTGCCAGCAGCTTAGGGACAGTTAAGTACTCTGGGGCCAACGTCCTGACTTTC.

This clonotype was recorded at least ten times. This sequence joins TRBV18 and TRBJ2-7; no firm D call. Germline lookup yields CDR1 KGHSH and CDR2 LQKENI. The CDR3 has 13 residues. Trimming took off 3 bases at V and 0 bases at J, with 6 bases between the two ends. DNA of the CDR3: TGTGCCAGCTCACCCCCAAGCTCCTACGAGCAGTACTTC. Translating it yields CASSPPSSYEQYF.

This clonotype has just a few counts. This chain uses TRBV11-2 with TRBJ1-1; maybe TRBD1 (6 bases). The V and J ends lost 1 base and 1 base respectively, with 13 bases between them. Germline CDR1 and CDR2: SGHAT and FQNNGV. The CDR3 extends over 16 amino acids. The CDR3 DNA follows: TGTGCCAGCAGCTTAGTAACAGGGAGTGGGAACACTGAAGCTTTCTTT. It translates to CASSLVTGSGNTEAFF.

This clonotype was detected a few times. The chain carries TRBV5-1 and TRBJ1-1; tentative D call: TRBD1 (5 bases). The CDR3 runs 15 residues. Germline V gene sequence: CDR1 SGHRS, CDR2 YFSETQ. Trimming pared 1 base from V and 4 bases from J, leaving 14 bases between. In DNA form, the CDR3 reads TGCGCCAGCAGCTTGCGGGGGTTATTGGGCACTGAAGCTTTCTTT. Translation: CASSLRGLLGTEAFF.